The sequence of this T cell receptor beta chain was determined in a study of cytomegalovirus exposure and HLA in healthy donors. The CDR3 totals 14 residues. With 4 bases clipped from V and 5 bases from J, the junction kept 7 bases outside the gene matches. Per germline, CDR1 LNHNV and CDR2 YYDKDF (reference sequence). Each of the donors was a healthy bone marrow donor. PCR was performed using 60 Vbeta and 13 Jbeta primers. Assay: immunoSEQ multiplex PCR; the TCRdb copy retains only in-frame clones and omits some. Here the sample spans about 130,000 clones, over 65% being singletons. The clonotype comes from a man between 18 and 29 years old in good health and CMV-seropositive. The sample comprised PBMCs. V gene TRBV15 combines with J gene TRBJ1-1; 7 bases fit TRBD1. The CDR3 sequence is CATSTGQIYTEAFF. The DNA for the CDR3 is TGTGCCACCAGCACGGGACAGATTTATACTGAAGCTTTCTTT.